What follows is one T cell receptor (beta chain) and its context. Its antigen is currently unknown. This specimen comes from a study of cytomegalovirus exposure and HLA in healthy donors. Study-wide results and limits: The authors assumed roughly uniform sequencing depth across donors for presence/absence analyses. In a later analysis, a missense DCLRE1C variant was linked to TCR beta V- and J-gene trimming. Cytomegalovirus association was assigned to more than 150 TCR beta chains. As a later analysis showed, several of the most significant clusters appeared to be linked to common viral pathogens.

The germline V and J ends were trimmed by 3 bases and 15 bases, with 15 bases remaining between them. The CDR3 is 11 amino acids. Germline CDR1 is SQVTM and CDR2 is ANQGSEA. The PCR used 60 Vbeta and 13 Jbeta primers. The table came from immunoSEQ multiplex PCR; TCRdb's copy has only in-frame clones and leaves some out. There are about 47,000 clones in the sample, with about 17% held by the top ten. The clonotype was recovered from a male donor in good health and CMV-seronegative. The chain combines TRBV29-1 with TRBJ2-1; tentative D call: TRBD2 (6 bases). The sequencing sample was made of PBMCs. This CDR3 reads CSVEGLAPWFF. Written as DNA, the CDR3 is TGCAGCGTTGAGGGACTGGCCCCTTGGTTCTTC.